This TCR beta chain originates from a study of blood T cells in healthy people across ages. The authors isolated at least 6.5 million PBMCs per sample. Study conclusions and caveats: As age increased, TCR beta diversity per million T cells fell in a roughly linear fashion.

Sample-barcoded 5' priming and a J-beta primer mix drove a second PCR of 7 to 11 cycles. MiXCR was run by TCRdb on the 5' RACE reads, yielding one entry per CDR3 protein. The table has about 900,000 distinct CDR3 sequences, around 48% seen once. Concerning this clonotype itself: As yet, its antigen is unknown.

The origin of this receptor is a man aged 25 to 40 in good health. The sequenced material came from blood.

This CDR3 reads CSASFQKRNYGYTF. The DNA of the CDR3 is TGCAGTGCTAGTTTCCAGAAGCGCAACTATGGCTACACCTTC. V and J are TRBV20-1 and TRBJ1-2; the D is unclear. V lost 3 bases to trimming and J lost 2 bases, with 13 bases between them. The CDR3 contains 14 residues. The germline CDR1 and CDR2 sequences are DFQATT and SNEGSKA (reference sequence).